Below, 6 T cell receptor beta chains from the same sample are listed, as sequenced in a study of blood T cells in healthy people across ages. The second PCR ran roughly 6 to 11 cycles with a sample-barcoded 5' primer and J-beta primers. One entry per CDR3 protein results from TCRdb running MiXCR on the 5' RACE reads. The sample contains fewer than 950,000 distinct CDR3 sequences, about 53% of which appear only once. The sequencing sample was made of blood. The receptors here all came from an elderly man in good health.

The chain uses TRBV27 and TRBJ1-2; weak D call: TRBD1 (5 bases). Germline V gives CDR1 MNHEY, CDR2 SMNVEV (reference sequence). The V gene lost 3 bases and the J gene lost 6 bases, with 17 bases spanning the gap. The CDR3 totals 15 residues. CDR3 region: CASSLTREISDGYTF. As DNA, the CDR3 is TGTGCCAGCAGTTTGACCAGGGAGATAAGTGATGGCTACACCTTC.

This sequence joins TRBV5-1 and TRBJ2-2, with D uncertain. The CDR3 runs 13 residues. V gave up 5 bases and J gave up 3 bases, with 8 bases separating them. CDR1 and CDR2 (germline): SGHRS, YFSETQ. This CDR3 is CASRQVHTGELFF. For the CDR3, the DNA is TGCGCCAGCAGGCAGGTTCACACCGGGGAGCTGTTTTTT.

This clonotype was seen a handful of times. The V gene is TRBV11-2, the J gene TRBJ1-4; the D is unclear. The CDR3 extends over 12 amino acids. The germline gives CDR1 SGHAT, CDR2 FQNNGV. V was shortened by 0 bases and J by 8 bases, with 4 bases between the two germline ends. The CDR3: CASSLEWEKLFF. The CDR3 DNA reads TGTGCCAGCAGCTTAGAGTGGGAAAAACTGTTTTTT.

A few counts support this clonotype. The J gene is TRBJ1-5, the V gene TRBV2, with TRBD1 identical over 7 bases. CDR3 length equals 15 residues. Germline V gives CDR1 SNHLY, CDR2 FYNNEI. V trimming: 10 bases; J trimming: 7 bases; junction bases outside the gene matches: 16. The CDR3 reads CATARDSLQGQPQHF. CDR3 nucleotide sequence: TGTGCCACCGCCCGGGACAGCCTACAGGGGCAGCCCCAGCATTTT.

In this sample, this clonotype turned up a few times. The rearrangement links TRBV12-3 or TRBV12-4 to TRBJ2-3, with TRBD1 as a possible D gene (7 bases). The CDR3 has 14 amino acids. V was shortened by 3 bases and J by 14 bases, with 21 bases between the two germline ends. Here the CDR3 DNA reads TGTGCCAGCAGTTTTCGGGGGACAGACAGATACGCGTATTTT. Translating it yields CASSFRGTDRYAYF.

The chain carries TRBV20-1 and TRBJ2-1; 9 bases are shared with TRBD2. The CDR3 extends over 15 amino acids. J gave up 6 bases and V 5 bases, and 11 bases lay outside the gene matches. Germline assignment: CDR1 DFQATT and CDR2 SNEGSKA (reference sequence). CDR3 amino acids: CSALVSGRFRNEQFF. In nucleotides, the CDR3 is TGCAGTGCTTTAGTTAGCGGGAGATTCCGCAATGAGCAGTTCTTC.